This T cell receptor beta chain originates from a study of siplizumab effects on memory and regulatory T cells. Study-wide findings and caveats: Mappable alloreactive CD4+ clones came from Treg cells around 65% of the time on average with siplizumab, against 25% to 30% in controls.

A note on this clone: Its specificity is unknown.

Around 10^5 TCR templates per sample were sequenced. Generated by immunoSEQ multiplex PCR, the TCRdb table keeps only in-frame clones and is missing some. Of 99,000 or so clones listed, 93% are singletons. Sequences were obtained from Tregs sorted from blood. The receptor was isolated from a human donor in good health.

The CDR3 DNA reads TGTGCCAGTAGTCCAACAGGTCCAAATGAAAAACTGTTTTTT. Protein: CASSPTGPNEKLFF. The J gene is TRBJ1-4, the V gene TRBV19; TRBD1 might be the D (5 bases). The germline CDR1 and CDR2 sequences are LNHDA and SQIVND (reference sequence). The CDR3 runs 14 residues. The germline V and J ends were trimmed by 5 bases and 5 bases, with 12 bases remaining between them.